These 13 T cell receptor beta chains originate from one sample sequenced in a study of blood T cell repertoires in COVID-19. Sequencing was performed with immunoSEQ multiplex PCR; in TCRdb, only in-frame clones are kept and a portion is missing. The sample holds about 280,000 clones, about 88% seen once. Sequenced: peripheral blood. These receptors were collected from a woman aged 30 to 39 with COVID-19, enrolled during active disease.

This clone was recorded a few times. This rearrangement joins TRBV7-9 to TRBJ1-1; TRBD1 aligns across 7 bases. From germline, CDR1 is SEHNR and CDR2 FQNEAQ (reference sequence). Trimming removed 2 bases from V and 6 bases from J; junction bases left unmatched: 9. The CDR3 totals 15 residues. CDR3 in amino acids: CASSLPDRIESEAFF. The CDR3 region has the DNA TGTGCCAGCAGCTTACCGGACAGGATAGAATCTGAAGCTTTCTTT. Variable domain in full (rest from reference TRBV7-9 and TRBJ1-1): DTGVSQNPRHKITKRGQNVTFRCDPISEHNRLYWYRQTLGQGPEFLTYFQNEAQLEKSRLLSDRFSAERPKGSFSTLEIQRTEQGDSAMYLCASSLPDRIESEAFFGQGTRLTVV.

CDR3: CASSKLAGGNHEQYF. DNA for the CDR3: TGTGCCAGCAGCAAGCTAGCGGGAGGTAACCACGAGCAGTACTTC. V usage is TRBV7-2 and J usage is TRBJ2-7; 11 nucleotides match TRBD2. Germline lookup yields CDR1 SGHTA and CDR2 FQGNSA. This CDR3 has 15 amino acids. After removal of 5 bases from V and 5 bases from J, the junction contained 8 bases not matched to a gene.

The J gene is TRBJ2-3, the V gene TRBV27; 8 nucleotides align to TRBD2. CDR1 MNHEY and CDR2 SMNVEV come from the germline V gene (reference sequence). The ends lost 5 bases at V and 4 bases at J; junction bases unmatched: 8. CDR3 size: 15 residues. The CDR3 bases are TGTGCCAGCAGTCCCTCTGGCGGGGGGCCAGATACGCAGTATTTT. It codes for CASSPSGGGPDTQYF.

This chain uses TRBV19 with TRBJ2-2; D gene uncertain. Germline CDR1 LNHDA, CDR2 SQIVND (reference sequence). CDR3 length equals 14 residues. V was trimmed by 5 bases and J by 7 bases, leaving 14 bases between them. CDR3 amino acids: CASSGVTASGELFF. The DNA of the CDR3 is TGTGCCAGTAGTGGTGTCACGGCTAGCGGGGAGCTGTTTTTT.

The J gene is TRBJ2-1, the V gene TRBV14, with D tentatively TRBD1 (5 bases). Trimming took off 1 base at V and 5 bases at J, with 24 bases between the two ends. This CDR3 has 19 residues. CDR1 is SGHDN, CDR2 FVKESK, per germline. DNA for the CDR3: TGTGCCAGCAGCCAAGCCCGACCCGGACAAACCTTAGCCAACAATGAGCAGTTCTTC. It specifies CASSQARPGQTLANNEQFF.

The gene calls are TRBV28 and TRBJ1-1; D not certain. This CDR3 has 14 residues. Germline CDR1 MDHEN, CDR2 SYDVKM. V was shortened by 6 bases and J by 1 base, with 12 bases between the two germline ends. In DNA, the CDR3 is TGTGCCAGCAGCCCGCCCGGAGCGAACACTGAAGCTTTCTTT. Its protein is CASSPPGANTEAFF.

This clone showed up just once. This chain connects TRBV27 to TRBJ2-1; D is possibly TRBD2 (6 bases). CDR1 is MNHEY, CDR2 SMNVEV, per germline (reference sequence). The CDR3 consists of 15 residues. V was shortened by 6 bases and J by 0 bases, with 12 bases between the two germline ends. In nucleotides, the CDR3 is TGTGCCAGCAGCTCTAGCGACAGCTCCTACAATGAGCAGTTCTTC. This codes for CASSSSDSSYNEQFF.

The J gene is TRBJ2-7, the V gene TRBV2, with 9 bases fitting TRBD1. Germline loops: CDR1 SNHLY, CDR2 FYNNEI. The J segment lost 1 base and the V segment lost 8 bases, leaving 6 bases of the junction unmatched. The CDR3 totals 14 residues. The CDR3 DNA reads TGTGCCAGCTCTGATGACAGGGGGTCCTACGAGCAGTACTTC. This gives the protein CASSDDRGSYEQYF.

In its sample, this clone was seen once. The rearrangement joins TRBV28 to TRBJ2-7; D remains ambiguous. Trimming removed 6 bases from V and 4 bases from J, with 13 bases in between. Germline V gene sequence: CDR1 MDHEN, CDR2 SYDVKM. The CDR3 extends over 13 amino acids. The CDR3 DNA is TGTGCCAGCAGCTTCGTCAGGCCTTACGAGCAGTACTTC. This gives the protein CASSFVRPYEQYF.

This chain links TRBV11-2 with TRBJ2-7; D possibly corresponds to TRBD2 (6 bases). The CDR3 has 13 amino acids. Trimming removed 5 bases from V and 7 bases from J, with 15 bases in between. Germline CDR1 SGHAT, CDR2 FQNNGV. DNA for the CDR3: TGTGCCAGCAGCCCGGGTCTGGGGGGTGAGCAGTACTTC. It yields the protein CASSPGLGGEQYF.

The V call is TRBV7-8, the J call TRBJ2-1, with 7 bases that match TRBD1. The CDR3 totals 14 residues. J gave up 9 bases and V 7 bases, and 12 bases lay outside the gene matches. CDR1 and CDR2 (germline): SGHVS, FQNEAQ. The CDR3 loop is CASNPRTGLGEQFF. The CDR3 DNA reads as TGTGCCAGCAACCCGCGGACAGGCCTTGGTGAGCAGTTCTTC.

The V and J genes are TRBV19 and TRBJ2-2, with no clear D. The germline CDR1 and CDR2 sequences are LNHDA and SQIVND (reference sequence). This CDR3 has 13 amino acids. Trimming stripped 5 bases from V and 3 bases from J, with 7 bases between. The CDR3 region has the DNA TGTGCCAGTAGTGTCGGGTACACCGGGGAGCTGTTTTTT. Amino acids: CASSVGYTGELFF.

Only one count was recorded for this clone. This sequence joins TRBV5-1 and TRBJ2-4; no reliable D call. This CDR3 comprises 15 residues. The V and J ends lost 9 bases and 0 bases respectively, with 16 bases between them. The germline V gene encodes CDR1 SGHRS and CDR2 YFSETQ. CDR3 sequence reads: CATTAVKRAKNIQYF. The CDR3 region has the DNA TGCGCCACCACGGCGGTAAAACGAGCCAAAAACATTCAGTACTTC.